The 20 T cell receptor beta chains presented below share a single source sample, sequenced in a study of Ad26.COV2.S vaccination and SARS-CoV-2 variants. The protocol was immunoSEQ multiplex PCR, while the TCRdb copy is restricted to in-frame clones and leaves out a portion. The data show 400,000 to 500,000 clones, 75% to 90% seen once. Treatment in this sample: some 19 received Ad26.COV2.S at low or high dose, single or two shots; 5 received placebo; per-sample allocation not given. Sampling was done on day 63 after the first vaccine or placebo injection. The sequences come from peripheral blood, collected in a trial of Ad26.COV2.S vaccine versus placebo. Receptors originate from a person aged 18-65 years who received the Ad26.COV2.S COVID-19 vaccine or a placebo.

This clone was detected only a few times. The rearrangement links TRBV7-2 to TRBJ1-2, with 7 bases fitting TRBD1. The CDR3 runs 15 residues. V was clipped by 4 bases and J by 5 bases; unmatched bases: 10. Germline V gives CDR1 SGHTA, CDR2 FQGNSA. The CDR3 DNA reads TGTGCCAGCAGCTCGGCCGGGACAGTTTTATATGGCTACACCTTC. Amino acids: CASSSAGTVLYGYTF.

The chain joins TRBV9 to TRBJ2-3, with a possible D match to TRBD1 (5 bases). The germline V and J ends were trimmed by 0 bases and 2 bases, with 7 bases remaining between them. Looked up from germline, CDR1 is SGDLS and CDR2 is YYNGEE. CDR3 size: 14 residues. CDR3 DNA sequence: TGTGCCAGCAGCGTAGGGGGCACCACAGATACGCAGTATTTT. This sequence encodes CASSVGGTTDTQYF.

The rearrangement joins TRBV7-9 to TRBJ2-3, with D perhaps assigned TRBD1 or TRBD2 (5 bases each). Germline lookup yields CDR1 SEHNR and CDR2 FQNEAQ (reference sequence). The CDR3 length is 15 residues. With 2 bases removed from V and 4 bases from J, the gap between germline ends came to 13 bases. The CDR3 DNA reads TGTGCCAGCAGCTTATTGGGGCTAGCAGCAGATACGCAGTATTTT. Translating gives CASSLLGLAADTQYF.

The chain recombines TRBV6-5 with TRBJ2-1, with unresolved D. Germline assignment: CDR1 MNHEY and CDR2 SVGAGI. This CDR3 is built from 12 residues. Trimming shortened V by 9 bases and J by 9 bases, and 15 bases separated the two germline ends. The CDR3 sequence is CASKELHVEQFF. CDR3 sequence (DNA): TGTGCCAGTAAGGAGCTACACGTTGAGCAGTTCTTC.

In nucleotides, the CDR3 is TGCAGCGTTTCCAGACGACGTTATGAAAAACTGTTTTTT. Residues: CSVSRRRYEKLFF. The chain joins TRBV29-1 to TRBJ1-4; unclear D gene. Per germline, CDR1 SQVTM and CDR2 ANQGSEA. The CDR3 runs to 13 residues. V lost 5 bases, J lost 6 bases, and 13 bases lay in between.

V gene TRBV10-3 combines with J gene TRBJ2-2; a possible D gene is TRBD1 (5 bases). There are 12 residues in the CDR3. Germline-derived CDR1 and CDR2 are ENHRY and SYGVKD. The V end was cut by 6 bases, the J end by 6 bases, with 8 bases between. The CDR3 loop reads CAISQGSGELFF. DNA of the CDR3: TGTGCCATCAGCCAGGGATCCGGGGAGCTGTTTTTT.

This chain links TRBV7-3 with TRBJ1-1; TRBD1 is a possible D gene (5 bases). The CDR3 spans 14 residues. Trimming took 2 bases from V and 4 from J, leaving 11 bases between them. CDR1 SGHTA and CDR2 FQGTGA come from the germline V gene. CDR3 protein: CASSLGDWGTEAFF. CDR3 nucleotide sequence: TGTGCCAGCAGCTTAGGGGACTGGGGCACTGAAGCTTTCTTT. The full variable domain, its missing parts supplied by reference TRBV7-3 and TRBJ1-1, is GAGVSQTPSNKVTEKGKYVELRCDPISGHTALYWYRQSLGQGPEFLIYFQGTGAADDSGLPNDRFFAVRPEGSVSTLKIQRTERGDSAVYLCASSLGDWGTEAFFGQGTRLTVV.

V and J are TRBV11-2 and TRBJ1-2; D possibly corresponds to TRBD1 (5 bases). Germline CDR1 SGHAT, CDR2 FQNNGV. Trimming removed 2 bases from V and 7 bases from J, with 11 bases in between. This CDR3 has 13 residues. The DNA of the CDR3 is TGTGCCAGCAGCTTAATACAGGAGACTGGCTACACCTTC. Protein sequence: CASSLIQETGYTF.

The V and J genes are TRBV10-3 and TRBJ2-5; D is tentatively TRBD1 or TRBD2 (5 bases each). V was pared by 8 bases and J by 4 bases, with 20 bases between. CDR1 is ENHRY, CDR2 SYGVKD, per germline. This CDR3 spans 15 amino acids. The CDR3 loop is CAIGDGHIGPETQYF. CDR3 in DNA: TGTGCCATCGGGGACGGACATATAGGACCAGAGACCCAGTACTTC.

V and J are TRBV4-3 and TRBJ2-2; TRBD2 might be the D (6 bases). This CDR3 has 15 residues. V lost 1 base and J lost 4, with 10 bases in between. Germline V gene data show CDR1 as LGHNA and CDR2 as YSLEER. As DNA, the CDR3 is TGCGCCAGCAGCCAAGTGGGAGCGGGCACCGGGGAGCTGTTTTTT. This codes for CASSQVGAGTGELFF.

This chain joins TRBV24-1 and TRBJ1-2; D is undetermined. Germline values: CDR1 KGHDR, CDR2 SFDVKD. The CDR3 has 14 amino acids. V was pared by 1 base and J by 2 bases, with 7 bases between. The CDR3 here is CATSDLGTNYGYTF. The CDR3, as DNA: TGTGCCACCAGTGATTTAGGCACAAACTATGGCTACACCTTC.

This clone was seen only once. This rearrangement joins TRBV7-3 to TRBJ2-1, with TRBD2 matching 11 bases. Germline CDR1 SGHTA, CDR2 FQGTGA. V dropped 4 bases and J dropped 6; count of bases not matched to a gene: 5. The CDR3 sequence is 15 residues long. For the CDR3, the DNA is TGTGCCAGCAGCTCACTAGCGGGAGCTGGCAATGAGCAGTTCTTC. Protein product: CASSSLAGAGNEQFF.

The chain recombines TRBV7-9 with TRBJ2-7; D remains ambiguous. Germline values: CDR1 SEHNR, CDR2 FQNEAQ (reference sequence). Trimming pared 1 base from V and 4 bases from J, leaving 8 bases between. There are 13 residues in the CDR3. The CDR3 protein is CASSLVGVYEQYV. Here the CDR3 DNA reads TGTGCCAGCAGCTTAGTGGGTGTGTACGAGCAGTACGTC.

CDR3 sequence: CASSIAGGGNTIYF. The CDR3 DNA follows: TGTGCCAGCAGTATCGCCGGGGGAGGAAACACCATATATTTT. The chain uses TRBV7-2 and TRBJ1-3, with D perhaps matching TRBD1 (5 bases). Trimming removed 6 bases from V and 4 bases from J, with 13 bases in between. The germline V gene has CDR1 SGHTA and CDR2 FQGNSA. The CDR3 totals 14 residues.

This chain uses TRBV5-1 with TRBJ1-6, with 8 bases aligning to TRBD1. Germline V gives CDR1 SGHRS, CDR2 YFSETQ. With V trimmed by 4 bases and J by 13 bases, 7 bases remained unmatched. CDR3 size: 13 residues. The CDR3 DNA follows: TGCGCCAGCAGCGGACAGGGTAAGGATCCCCTCCACTTT. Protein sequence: CASSGQGKDPLHF.

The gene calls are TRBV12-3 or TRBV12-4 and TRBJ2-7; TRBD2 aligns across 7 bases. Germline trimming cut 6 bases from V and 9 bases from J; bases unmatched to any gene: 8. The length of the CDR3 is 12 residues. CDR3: CASSFTGGRQYF. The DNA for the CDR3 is TGTGCCAGCAGCTTCACGGGGGGTAGGCAGTACTTC.

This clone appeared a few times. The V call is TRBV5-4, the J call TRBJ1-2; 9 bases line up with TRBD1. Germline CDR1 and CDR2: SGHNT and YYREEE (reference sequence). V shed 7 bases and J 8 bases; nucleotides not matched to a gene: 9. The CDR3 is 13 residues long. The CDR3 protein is CASRHRDRVGYTF. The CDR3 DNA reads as TGTGCCAGCCGACACCGGGACAGGGTAGGCTACACCTTC.

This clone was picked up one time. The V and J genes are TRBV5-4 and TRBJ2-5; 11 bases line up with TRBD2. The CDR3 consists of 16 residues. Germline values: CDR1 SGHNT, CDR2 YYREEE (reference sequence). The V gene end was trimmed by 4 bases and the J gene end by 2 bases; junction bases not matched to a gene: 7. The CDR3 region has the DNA TGTGCCAGCAGCCCGGTAGCTAGCGGGGGGCAAGAGACCCAGTACTTC. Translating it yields CASSPVASGGQETQYF.

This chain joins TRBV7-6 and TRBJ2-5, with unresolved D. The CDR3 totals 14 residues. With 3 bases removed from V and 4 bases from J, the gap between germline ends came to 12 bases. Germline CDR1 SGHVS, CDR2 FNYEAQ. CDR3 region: CASSFISLGETQYF. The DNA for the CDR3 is TGTGCCAGCAGCTTTATCTCCCTCGGAGAGACCCAGTACTTC.

This CDR3 reads CASSKVGGTSSYNEQFF. Here the CDR3 DNA reads TGTGCCAGCAGCAAAGTGGGGGGGACAAGCTCCTACAATGAGCAGTTCTTC. The chain has TRBV21-1 and TRBJ2-1; no check of the table's D call, TRBD2, against the DNA was made. TRBV21-1 is annotated as a pseudogene. The CDR3 sequence is 17 residues long.